Listed below are T cell receptor beta chains from one sample, sequenced in a study of Ad26.COV2.S vaccination and SARS-CoV-2 variants. Measured with immunoSEQ multiplex PCR; TCRdb has only the in-frame clones, and not every one. The table has 500,000 or so clones, 70% to 90% seen once. The input for sequencing was peripheral blood, taken in a trial of Ad26.COV2.S vaccine versus placebo. Source of these receptors: a person aged 18-60 years who received the Ad26.COV2.S COVID-19 vaccine or a placebo. The CDR3 runs from the conserved cysteine through the conserved F or W. D genes are given only for firm matches. Size is omitted from some rows. Given values are once, few, many or a class for expanded clones.

j_call	cdr3_length	clone_size	v_call	d_call	cdr3_nt	cdr3_aa
TRBJ2-3	13	NA	TRBV5-4	NA	TGTGCCAGCAGCCCACCGGCGGCAGATACGCAGTATTTT	CASSPPAADTQYF
TRBJ1-1	15	NA	TRBV19	TRBD1	TGTGCCAGTAGTGAACCGGGACAGCCGAACACTGAAGCTTTCTTT	CASSEPGQPNTEAFF
TRBJ1-2	15	NA	TRBV21-1	NA	TGTGCCAGCAGCAAAGGGGGTTTAGGGGTTTATGGCTACACCTTC	CASSKGGLGVYGYTF
TRBJ1-1	12	NA	TRBV23-1	NA	TGCGCCAGCAGTCCCCTACTTCATGGGGCTTTCTTT	CASSPLLHGAFF
TRBJ2-5	13	NA	TRBV30	NA	TGTGCCTGGAATGCCCGGGGGCAAGAGACCCAGTACTTC	CAWNARGQETQYF
TRBJ1-2	16	NA	TRBV4-3	NA	TGCGCCAGCAGCCTCGCCCTCGGGGCCCCGACTTATGGCTACACCTTC	CASSLALGAPTYGYTF
TRBJ1-5	15	NA	TRBV27	NA	TGTGCCAGCAGTTTGGGACCCAGTGGCAATCAGCCCCAGCATTTT	CASSLGPSGNQPQHF
TRBJ2-7	18	NA	TRBV7-6	TRBD2	TGTGCCAGCAGCTTGAACTCCCTCTGGACTAGCGGGATCTACGAGCAGTACTTC	CASSLNSLWTSGIYEQYF
TRBJ1-1	15	NA	TRBV7-9	TRBD1	TGTGCCAGCAGCCTGGAGACAGGGCAGAACACTGAAGCTTTCTTT	CASSLETGQNTEAFF
TRBJ2-3	15	NA	TRBV5-5	TRBD2	TGTGCCAGCAGCTTGACTAGCGCTAGCACAGATACGCAGTATTTT	CASSLTSASTDTQYF
TRBJ2-2	17	NA	TRBV5-6	NA	TGTGCCAGCAGCTTGGACCGGGGCCCAGCGAACACCGGGGAGCTGTTTTTT	CASSLDRGPANTGELFF
TRBJ1-4	12	NA	TRBV29-1	NA	TGCAGCGTAACCGGGGGGAGGGAAAAACTGTTTTTT	CSVTGGREKLFF
TRBJ2-1	16	NA	TRBV9	TRBD2	TGTGCCAGCAGCACGAGCGGGGGAAGCTCCTACAATGAGCAGTTCTTC	CASSTSGGSSYNEQFF
TRBJ2-1	15	NA	TRBV28	TRBD2	TGTGCCAGCAGTTTGGGACTAGCGGGAGGGAATGAGCAGTTCTTC	CASSLGLAGGNEQFF
TRBJ1-6	15	NA	TRBV28	NA	TGTGCCAGCAGTTTCATCGGACGGAATAATTCACCCCTCCACTTT	CASSFIGRNNSPLHF
TRBJ2-4	18	NA	TRBV7-2	NA	TGTGCCAGCAGCTTAGAGATTGGGTCTGCATCCCCAAAAAACATTCAGTACTTC	CASSLEIGSASPKNIQYF
TRBJ2-5	13	NA	TRBV15	NA	TGTGCCACCAGCAGTGGGGGGTTGGAGACCCAGTACTTC	CATSSGGLETQYF
TRBJ1-6	14	NA	TRBV9	NA	TGTGCCAGCAGCACTGGGACCAGAAATTCACCCCTCCACTTT	CASSTGTRNSPLHF
TRBJ2-3	14	NA	TRBV7-2	NA	TGTGCCAGCAGCTCAATACTAGTCTCAGATACGCAGTATTTT	CASSSILVSDTQYF
TRBJ2-7	13	NA	TRBV7-2	NA	TGTGCCAGCAGCTTAGTGGGCCCCTACGAGCAGTACTTC	CASSLVGPYEQYF
TRBJ2-2	13	NA	TRBV12-3/TRBV12-4	NA	TGTGCCAGCAGTTTTTTGTACACCGGGGAGCTGTTTTTT	CASSFLYTGELFF
TRBJ2-1	17	NA	TRBV24-1	NA	TGTGCCACCAGTGATTTACCCAGGGAGCTCGGGTCCAATGAGCAGTTCTTC	CATSDLPRELGSNEQFF
TRBJ2-2	13	NA	TRBV28	NA	TGTGCCAGCAGTACCCAAAACACCGGGGAGCTGTTTTTT	CASSTQNTGELFF
TRBJ2-3	13	once	TRBV6-5	NA	TGTGCCAGCAGGGGGGGATGGGGTGTTACGCAGTATTTT	CASRGGWGVTQYF
TRBJ2-1	17	few	TRBV18	TRBD1	TGTGCCAGCTCACCACTAGGGGGCCCCCAGTCGGGTAATGAGCAGTTCTTC	CASSPLGGPQSGNEQFF
TRBJ1-5	14	NA	TRBV18	NA	TGTGCCAGCTCACCGGGTAGCAGATATCAGCCCCAGCATTTT	CASSPGSRYQPQHF
TRBJ2-1	14	NA	TRBV18	NA	TGTGCCAGCTCACCACCGGGACCTACCAATGAGCAGTTCTTC	CASSPPGPTNEQFF
TRBJ1-1	14	NA	TRBV5-1	NA	TGCGCCAGCAGCATAACCAGGGCGAACACTGAAGCTTTCTTT	CASSITRANTEAFF
TRBJ1-6	14	once	TRBV19	NA	TGTGCCAGTAGTGGACAGCTTTTCAATTCACCCCTCCACTTT	CASSGQLFNSPLHF
TRBJ2-7	13	NA	TRBV14	NA	TGTGCCAGCAGCCAAGCTGCGAGGTCCGAGCAGTACTTC	CASSQAARSEQYF
TRBJ1-1	14	NA	TRBV5-1	NA	TGCGCCAGCAGCTCAGGGACATCAAACACTGAAGCTTTCTTT	CASSSGTSNTEAFF
TRBJ2-5	16	NA	TRBV7-2	TRBD2	TGTGCCAGCAGCCCCCGGGGTAGCGGGAGGGGGGAGACCCAGTACTTC	CASSPRGSGRGETQYF
TRBJ2-1	18	NA	TRBV20-1	NA	TGCAGTGCTAGTTCCCTGCGTCTCTCCACGGGCTCCTACAATGAGCAGTTCTTC	CSASSLRLSTGSYNEQFF
TRBJ2-7	14	NA	TRBV18	NA	TGTGCCAGCACAGTGGCAAGTCGAACCTACGAGCAGTACTTC	CASTVASRTYEQYF
TRBJ1-1	15	NA	TRBV6-5	NA	TGTGCCAGCAGTTACTCGGGGGGGCGAAACACTGAAGCTTTCTTT	CASSYSGGRNTEAFF
TRBJ1-2	12	NA	TRBV15	NA	TGTGCCACCAGCCCCGGGCTCTATGGCTACACCTTC	CATSPGLYGYTF
TRBJ2-1	16	NA	TRBV15	TRBD2	TGTGCCACCAGCAGAGTGTCAAGCGGGAGATATTATGAGCAGTTCTTC	CATSRVSSGRYYEQFF
TRBJ1-3	13	NA	TRBV12-3/TRBV12-4	NA	TGTGCCAGCAGTTTAGTTTCGGGAAACACCATATATTTT	CASSLVSGNTIYF
TRBJ2-1	15	NA	TRBV5-1	TRBD2	TGCGCCAGCAGCCCGGGGACTAGCGGGCTCGGTGAGCAGTTCTTC	CASSPGTSGLGEQFF
TRBJ1-1	16	NA	TRBV27	TRBD1	TGTGCCAGCAGTATACAGGGACAGTTCAGGAACACTGAAGCTTTCTTT	CASSIQGQFRNTEAFF
TRBJ1-2	13	NA	TRBV2	NA	TGTGCCAGCAGTGAGCAACGGGACTATGGCTACACCTTC	CASSEQRDYGYTF
TRBJ1-1	15	NA	TRBV19	NA	TGTGCCAGTAGTATTCAAGGGGCCCTGAACACTGAAGCTTTCTTT	CASSIQGALNTEAFF
TRBJ2-5	13	NA	TRBV5-4	NA	TGTGCCAGCAGCTTGTGGAACCAAGAGACCCAGTACTTC	CASSLWNQETQYF
TRBJ1-4	15	NA	TRBV9	TRBD1	TGTGCCAGCAGTCGATTCGACAGGGAAGATGAAAAACTGTTTTTT	CASSRFDREDEKLFF
TRBJ1-2	14	NA	TRBV13	NA	TGTGCCAGCAGCTTGCCACCTACACAAGATGGCTACACCTTC	CASSLPPTQDGYTF
TRBJ2-7	12	NA	TRBV11-2	NA	TGTGCCAGCTCCTCAAACTCCTACGAGCAGTACTTC	CASSSNSYEQYF
TRBJ1-1	14	NA	TRBV28	NA	TGTGCCAGCAGTTTAGTGGGCAGATGGACTGAAGCTTTCTTT	CASSLVGRWTEAFF
TRBJ2-5	14	NA	TRBV28	NA	TGTGCCAGCAGACGCGACCGGGCCCCAGGGACCCAGTACTTC	CASRRDRAPGTQYF
TRBJ1-6	17	few	TRBV4-1	TRBD1	TGCGCCAGCAGCCAAGTACTACCCAGACAGGGTGGTTCACCCCTCCACTTT	CASSQVLPRQGGSPLHF
TRBJ2-2	14	NA	TRBV11-3	NA	TGTGCCAGCAGCTCCAGGGTTGGGGCCGGGGAGCTGTTTTTT	CASSSRVGAGELFF
TRBJ2-3	17	NA	TRBV4-1	TRBD2	TGCGCCAGCAGCCAAGAAGGTGGGAGGGTCGGCACAGATACGCAGTATTTT	CASSQEGGRVGTDTQYF
TRBJ2-2	15	NA	TRBV28	TRBD1	TGTGCCAGCAGTTTCGGGGACAGGGTCACCGGGGAGCTGTTTTTT	CASSFGDRVTGELFF
TRBJ2-6	19	NA	TRBV5-6	NA	TGTGCCAGCAGCTTATCGGTTAAAGGGTATAGTTCTGGGGCCAACGTCCTGACTTTC	CASSLSVKGYSSGANVLTF
TRBJ2-3	12	NA	TRBV12-3/TRBV12-4	NA	TGTGCCACCACTAGGGGTCCCGATACGCAGTATTTT	CATTRGPDTQYF
TRBJ2-7	15	NA	TRBV7-2	TRBD2	TGTGCCAGCAGCATAAGCACCGCGGGAGCCCACGAGCAGTACTTC	CASSISTAGAHEQYF
TRBJ2-5	18	NA	TRBV6-2/TRBV6-3	TRBD2	TGTGCCAGCAGTAGCGCGGGGCTAGCGGGAACGTACCAAGAGACCCAGTACTTC	CASSSAGLAGTYQETQYF
TRBJ1-2	15	NA	TRBV7-8	TRBD1	TGTGCCAGCAGCTTTGGGGACAGGGGGTTTGGGGGCTACACCTTC	CASSFGDRGFGGYTF
TRBJ2-7	13	once	TRBV19	NA	TGTGCCAGTAGTGCAGGGCTTCTCTACGAGCAGTACTTC	CASSAGLLYEQYF